The 21 T cell receptor beta chains below come from one sample, sequenced in a study of Ad26.COV2.S vaccination and SARS-CoV-2 variants. The table came from immunoSEQ multiplex PCR; TCRdb's copy has only in-frame clones and leaves some out. The table has over 400,000 clones, 90% seen once; the top ten hold 4.3%. As for treatment: around 19 received Ad26.COV2.S at low or high dose, single or two shots; 5 received placebo; per-sample allocation not given. The samples were gathered on day 63 after the first injection of vaccine or placebo. Source: peripheral blood, taken in a trial of Ad26.COV2.S vaccine versus placebo. These receptor sequences come from a person aged 18-60 years who received the Ad26.COV2.S COVID-19 vaccine or a placebo.

The chain joins TRBV4-2 to TRBJ2-3, with 11 positions matching TRBD2. The CDR3 has 16 amino acids. Germline loops: CDR1 LGHNA, CDR2 YNFKEQ. With 5 bases clipped from V and 3 bases from J, the junction kept 7 bases outside the gene matches. The CDR3 loop reads CASSSLTSGSTDTQYF. The DNA for the CDR3 is TGTGCCAGCAGCTCTCTAACTAGCGGGAGTACAGATACGCAGTATTTT.

This chain links TRBV9 with TRBJ2-5; TRBD2 matches at 7 bases. The CDR3 runs to 15 residues. CDR1 and CDR2 (germline): SGDLS, YYNGEE. J gave up 5 bases and V 0 bases, and 7 bases lay outside the gene matches. The CDR3 spells CASSVAGRGGETQYF. DNA of the CDR3: TGTGCCAGCAGCGTAGCAGGGAGGGGTGGCGAGACCCAGTACTTC.

Turning to this clone: One end of the junction varies from germline; a read error may be responsible. The chain links TRBV2 to TRBJ2-4; D is unclear. Germline V gene data show CDR1 as SNHLY and CDR2 as FYNNEI. This CDR3 has 13 amino acids. The CDR3 bases are TGTGCCAGCAACCAAGAGAAGAGCGTCTTAGGTCACTTC. Translated: CASNQEKSVLGHF.

The V gene is TRBV7-3, the J gene TRBJ2-3; D is tentatively TRBD1 or TRBD2 (5 bases each). The CDR3 contains 15 residues. The V end lost 1 base, the J end lost 4 bases, and 12 bases lay between the germline ends. From germline, CDR1 is SGHTA and CDR2 FQGTGA. CDR3: CASSLMGVGADTQYF. The CDR3 DNA follows: TGTGCCAGCAGCTTAATGGGGGTAGGAGCAGATACGCAGTATTTT.

The rearrangement uses TRBV6-2 or TRBV6-3 and TRBJ2-1; possibly TRBD2 for D (5 bases). The V and J ends lost 5 bases and 0 bases respectively, with 11 bases between them. Germline CDR1 MNHEY, CDR2 SVGEGT. CDR3 length: 15 amino acids. CDR3 in DNA: TGTGCCAGCAGTCCCCAGCGGTTCTCCTACAATGAGCAGTTCTTC. Protein product: CASSPQRFSYNEQFF.

V usage is TRBV4-2 and J usage is TRBJ1-3; D not resolved. V was cut by 1 base and J by 3 bases, with 4 bases left in between. CDR3 length: 13 residues. Looked up from germline, CDR1 is LGHNA and CDR2 is YNFKEQ. CDR3 DNA: TGTGCCAGCAGCCAAGGTGGTGGAAACACCATATATTTT. Translating it yields CASSQGGGNTIYF.

The V call is TRBV10-3, the J call TRBJ1-5; 10 positions match TRBD1. J lost 3 bases, V lost 6 bases, and 5 bases had no gene match. The germline V gene has CDR1 ENHRY and CDR2 SYGVKD. The CDR3 length is 15 residues. CDR3 residues: CAISPGQGNNQPQHF. CDR3 nucleotides: TGTGCCATCAGCCCGGGACAGGGGAACAATCAGCCCCAGCATTTT.

V usage is TRBV7-9 and J usage is TRBJ1-4, with 7 bases aligning to TRBD1. J was trimmed by 5 bases and V by 5 bases; bases with no gene match: 8. In germline, CDR1 is SEHNR, CDR2 FQNEAQ (reference sequence). This CDR3 region has 15 residues. CDR3 loop: CASSPRQGTNEKLFF. CDR3 nucleotides: TGTGCCAGCAGCCCTCGACAGGGAACAAATGAAAAACTGTTTTTT.

This chain links TRBV2 with TRBJ2-1; D gene uncertain. The CDR3 runs to 18 residues. CDR1 is SNHLY, CDR2 FYNNEI, per germline. The germline V and J ends were trimmed by 6 bases and 0 bases, with 21 bases remaining between them. In DNA form, the CDR3 reads TGTGCCAGCAGGCCCAGAACCTCCTCGCGGACCTCCTACAATGAGCAGTTCTTC. Protein sequence: CASRPRTSSRTSYNEQFF. Filled out from reference TRBV2 and TRBJ2-1, the complete variable domain reads EPEVTQTPSHQVTQMGQEVILRCVPISNHLYFYWYRQILGQKVEFLVSFYNNEISEKSEIFDDQFSVERPDGSNFTLKIRSTKLEDSAMYFCASRPRTSSRTSYNEQFFGPGTRLTVL.

This chain connects TRBV21-1 to TRBJ2-3. TRBV21-1 is classified as a pseudogene. This CDR3 is 16 amino acids long. CDR3 sequence: CASSKGKTPSTDTQYF. The CDR3 DNA sequence: TGTGCCAGCAGCAAAGGAAAGACCCCTAGCACAGATACGCAGTATTTT.

The chain couples TRBV6-2 or TRBV6-3 to TRBJ2-7; 7 positions agree with TRBD2. The CDR3 consists of 15 residues. Looked up from germline, CDR1 is MNHEY and CDR2 is SVGEGT. J lost 3 bases, V lost 0 bases, and 5 bases had no gene match. CDR3 in DNA: TGTGCCAGCAGTTACTCAACTAGCGTAAGCTACGAGCAGTACTTC. Translation: CASSYSTSVSYEQYF.

The chain employs TRBV27 and TRBJ2-5; 14 nucleotides match TRBD2. CDR1 is MNHEY, CDR2 SMNVEV, per germline (reference sequence). This CDR3 is 13 amino acids long. V was pared by 3 bases and J by 11 bases, with 2 bases of the junction left unmatched. CDR3 amino acids: CASSLGLAGEQYF. The CDR3 DNA reads as TGTGCCAGCAGTTTGGGACTAGCGGGAGAGCAGTACTTC.

J is TRBJ2-2 and V is TRBV14; 7 bases are shared with TRBD1. The ends lost 1 base at V and 9 bases at J; junction bases unmatched: 11. The CDR3 has 16 residues. CDR1 and CDR2 (germline): SGHDN, FVKESK. CDR3 coding DNA: TGTGCCAGCAGCCAAGTGACAGGGACCTTCTTAAGGGAGCTGTTTTTT. This gives the protein CASSQVTGTFLRELFF.

The sample holds a few counts of this clone. Here the CDR3 omits its conserved ending phenylalanine or tryptophan, so a read error is the likely source. The limits of the CDR3 on the DNA are not certain, so only TCRdb's listed CDR3 is given. The chain carries TRBV6-1 and TRBJ1-6. The germline CDR1 and CDR2 sequences are MNHNS and SASEGT. The CDR3 spans 11 amino acids, including both terminal residues. CDR3 loop: CASSEGDLTAL.

The chain recombines TRBV19 with TRBJ1-2; TRBD1 is a possible D gene (6 bases). The CDR3 is 17 residues long. Trimming cost V 0 bases and J 8 bases, with 22 bases left between them. Germline V gene lookup returns CDR1 LNHDA and CDR2 SQIVND (reference sequence). The CDR3 loop is CASSIDLRGAGDGGYTF. CDR3 sequence (DNA): TGTGCCAGTAGTATAGATCTACGGGGTGCAGGGGATGGCGGCTACACCTTC. The complete variable domain, with remaining parts taken from reference TRBV19 and TRBJ1-2, reads DGGITQSPKYLFRKEGQNVTLSCEQNLNHDAMYWYRQDPGQGLRLIYYSQIVNDFQKGDIAEGYSVSREKKESFPLTVTSAQKNPTAFYLCASSIDLRGAGDGGYTFGSGTRLTVV.

CDR3 protein: CASSFGTGFNEQFF. In DNA, the CDR3 is TGTGCCAGCAGCTTCGGGACAGGGTTCAATGAGCAGTTCTTC. The V and J genes are TRBV5-6 and TRBJ2-1, with 9 bases matching TRBD1. In germline, CDR1 is SGHDT, CDR2 YYEEEE. The CDR3 loop spans 14 amino acids. The trim removed 2 bases at V and 6 bases at J, leaving 3 bases unmatched.

The chain is built from TRBV27 and TRBJ2-1; 9 nucleotides match TRBD1. The CDR3 runs to 14 residues. V shed 7 bases and J 5 bases; nucleotides not matched to a gene: 6. Germline CDR1 MNHEY, CDR2 SMNVEV (reference sequence). The CDR3 here is CASTTGGFHNEQFF. CDR3 nucleotide sequence: TGTGCCAGCACCACAGGGGGCTTCCACAATGAGCAGTTCTTC.

The J gene is TRBJ2-2, the V gene TRBV9; tentative D call: TRBD1 (6 bases). This CDR3 is built from 19 residues. The germline V gene encodes CDR1 SGDLS and CDR2 YYNGEE. With 0 bases removed from V and 0 bases from J, the gap between germline ends came to 18 bases. The chain's CDR3 is CASSVGFPQQGTNTGELFF. The CDR3 nucleotides read TGTGCCAGCAGCGTAGGTTTTCCCCAACAGGGAACGAACACCGGGGAGCTGTTTTTT.

In its sample, this clone was seen a few times. V gene TRBV5-4 combines with J gene TRBJ1-3; D remains ambiguous. Germline CDR1 is SGHNT and CDR2 is YYREEE (reference sequence). The V and J ends lost 1 base and 0 bases respectively, with 11 bases between them. The CDR3 has 16 amino acids. For the CDR3, the DNA is TGTGCCAGCAGCTTGAAGTCTCAGACCTCTGGAAACACCATATATTTT. Amino acids: CASSLKSQTSGNTIYF.

This clone was seen a single time. The rearrangement uses TRBV29-1 and TRBJ2-3; 7 nucleotides line up with TRBD2. The ends lost 3 bases at V and 4 bases at J; junction bases unmatched: 10. CDR1 and CDR2 from the germline V gene are SQVTM and ANQGSEA. This CDR3 contains 15 residues. Here the CDR3 reads CSVEVGGPLADTQYF. CDR3 nucleotide sequence: TGCAGCGTTGAGGTGGGAGGGCCCCTCGCAGATACGCAGTATTTT.

This chain connects TRBV29-1 to TRBJ2-7, with 11 bases identical to TRBD1. With V trimmed by 2 bases and J by 5 bases, 8 bases remained unmatched. CDR3 size: 15 residues. CDR1 SQVTM and CDR2 ANQGSEA come from the germline V gene. CDR3 region: CSVESRGQGADEQYF. The DNA of the CDR3 is TGCAGCGTTGAAAGCCGCGGACAGGGGGCGGACGAGCAGTACTTC.